A selection of T cell receptor beta chains follows, all from one sample in a study of blood T cell repertoires in COVID-19. Method: immunoSEQ multiplex PCR; TCRdb's copy keeps in-frame clones and lacks some. The table records hundreds of thousands of clones, approximately 82% of them present only once. Sequenced material: peripheral blood. The receptors were gathered from a man at least 80 years old with acute or convalescent COVID-19. CDR3s leave out the opening cysteine and the closing phenylalanine or tryptophan.

v_call,cdr3_aa
TRBV29-1,SEGEGYT
TRBV9,ASSGPSLGLTDTQY
TRBV5-1,ASSLETSRQY
TRBV6-1,ASSEQGRHSPLH
TRBV6-1,ASSEGAQDYGYT
TRBV5-1,ASSLADRAKETQY
TRBV6-4,ASSDRPGATGELF
TRBV28,AIGLAGFTGELF
TRBV7-3,ASSLLTSTEQF
TRBV21-1,ASSICDNRNSEQY
TRBV2,ASSVSQIGPYEQY
TRBV28,ASSLVGGRYEQY
TRBV19,ASRTGPNSYEQY
TRBV5-5,ASSLNSYSNQPQH
TRBV5-1,ASRLNGQGGGPTDTQY
TRBV9,ASSLAGAGSGELF
TRBV5-5,ASSFPGANEKLF
TRBV5-1,ASSLDSRGDTQY
TRBV3-1/TRBV3-2,ASSRGTGVY
TRBV3-1/TRBV3-2,ASSWDSRDYGYT
TRBV14,ASSQGGGSYEQY
TRBV7-6,ASSTYGQASGANVLT
TRBV19,ASTLGGVHYSGNTIY
TRBV5-1,ASSSGQPPEAF
TRBV24-1,ATSGGGSWEEQY
TRBV4-1,ASSQSYGGENTEAF
TRBV30,AWSKLGGNTIY
TRBV5-4,ASSWGGDSSYEQY
TRBV3-1/TRBV3-2,ASSYWTGETDTQY
TRBV5-1,ASSLVPGGAGDGYT
TRBV2,ASGKTGDNQPQH
TRBV5-4,ASRPQGLEEKLF
TRBV5-1,ASSFPLGEVSYEQY
TRBV3-1/TRBV3-2,ASSQSPTRTEAF
TRBV5-4,ASSLKSEGAASKAF
TRBV3-1/TRBV3-2,ASSQDLGGTEAF
TRBV28,ASSGSGQGINIQY
TRBV9,ASSVDPSSGEQY
TRBV7-8,ASSQTASAGY
TRBV3-1/TRBV3-2,ASSQDGWQVPEAF
TRBV2,ASSDRGYNEQF
TRBV19,ASSWGLAGIQETQY
TRBV7-3,ASSPGGFPSTDTQY
TRBV23-1,ASSQQGLAGVQETQY
TRBV10-1,ASKVRASGGSTDTQY
TRBV18,ASSPYRDTEAF